Each of the 7 T cell receptor beta chains below was sequenced from the same sample in a study of tissue T cells after allogeneic stem cell transplantation. Profiling relied on immunoSEQ multiplex PCR, and the TCRdb table lists in-frame clones only, not all of them. The repertoire holds around 7,700 clones, with about 35% as singletons. Noted time point: mouse harvest day 14 after allogeneic transplant. Mouse grafts combined 10^7 T-cell-depleted bone marrow cells with 10^6 splenic CD5+ T cells. The sample consisted of skin. All receptors derive from a female BALB/c mouse given C57BL/6 T cells with graft-versus-host disease after an allogeneic hematopoietic cell transplant.

This clone is deemed medium-sized (0.01 to 0.1%). These gene names are mouse names. The read ends 1 residue early relative to the CDR3; the germline J gene fills the gap. The rearrangement links TRBV5 to TRBJ2-3; TRBD2 is a possible D gene (7 bases). From germline, CDR1 is LGHNA and CDR2 YNLKQL (reference sequence). This CDR3 is built from 15 residues. Trimming cost V 3 bases and J 2 bases, with 12 bases left between them. The DNA read from the CDR3 is TGTGCCAGCAGCCACCGGGGGGCACTTGCAGAAACGCTGTAT. Translated, it gives CASSHRGALAETLY. The complete CDR3 protein is CASSHRGALAETLYF.

This clone was seen only a few times. Gene names follow the mouse nomenclature. The CDR3 end falls 1 residue outside the read, so it is completed with the germline J gene. This chain links TRBV30 with TRBJ1-4; no clear D gene. V gave up 3 bases and J gave up 0 bases, with 5 bases separating them. Germline V gene lookup returns CDR1 SQVVS and CDR2 ANEGSEA. The CDR3 contains 13 residues. CDR3 DNA (partial): TGTAGTTCTAGGGGCCTTTCCAACGAAAGATTATTT. Its protein product is CSSRGLSNERLF. The entire CDR3 reads CSSRGLSNERLFF.

For this clone: Gene names are the mouse ones. The CDR3 bases that were read are TGTGCCAGCAGTCTGTCGGCAGCAAACACAGAAGTCTTC. Its protein product is CASSLSAANTEVF. In full, the CDR3 reads CASSLSAANTEVFF. The rearrangement links TRBV26 to TRBJ1-1; no clear D. The read terminates 1 residue before the CDR3 end, so the remaining end is supplied by the germline J gene. Trimming took off 0 bases at V and 0 bases at J, with 5 bases between the two ends. The CDR3 extends over 14 amino acids. Germline CDR1 KGHPV, CDR2 FQNQEV (reference sequence).

Remarks on this clone: Any gene name here is a mouse gene name. The CDR3 region is CASSLVNWGGSEQFF. The CDR3 bases that were read are TGTGCCAGCAGCTTAGTGAACTGGGGGGGCAGTGAGCAGTTC. The V call is TRBV3, the J call TRBJ2-1, with 11 bases identical to TRBD2. The read is 1 residue too short to cover the CDR3 end, so that end is filled in from the germline J gene. Germline V lookup: CDR1 SNHLY, CDR2 FYNGKV (reference sequence). V lost 1 base, J lost 9 bases, and 5 bases stayed unmatched. The CDR3 runs to 15 residues.

This clone turned up a few times. Mouse germline and gene names are used. The CDR3 end falls 1 residue outside the read, so it is completed with the germline J gene. This sequence joins TRBV26 and TRBJ2-7, with TRBD1 identical over 8 bases. CDR3 length equals 13 residues. V shed 0 bases and J 6 bases; nucleotides not matched to a gene: 1. Per germline, CDR1 KGHPV and CDR2 FQNQEV (reference sequence). CDR3 DNA, as far as it was read: TGTGCCAGCAGTCTGTCAGGGACAGGTGAACAGTAC. Translated, it gives CASSLSGTGEQY. Given in full, the CDR3 is CASSLSGTGEQYF.

Remarks on this clone: Genes and germline come from the mouse. The observed sequence ends 1 residue before the CDR3 terminus, with the missing tail filled in from the germline J gene. This chain connects TRBV4 to TRBJ2-4; the D gene is possibly TRBD1 (5 bases). This CDR3 spans 15 amino acids. CDR1 is LGHDT and CDR2 is YNNKQL in the germline V gene (reference sequence). V lost 3 bases and J 3 bases, leaving 13 bases between the germline ends. CDR3 bases read: TGTGCCAGCAGCTATCCAGGTAGGGGACAAAACACCTTGTAC. Its translation: CASSYPGRGQNTLY. The entire CDR3 is CASSYPGRGQNTLYF.

Notes on this clone: The germline and genes are mouse ones. The sequence runs out 1 residue before the end of the CDR3; the remainder is reconstructed from the germline J gene. The rearrangement uses TRBV26 and TRBJ2-4; D call uncertain. Germline V gene data show CDR1 as KGHPV and CDR2 as FQNQEV (reference sequence). The germline V and J ends were trimmed by 1 base and 6 bases, with 8 bases remaining between them. This CDR3 has 13 amino acids. The CDR3: CASSLLSGNTLYF. The sequenced CDR3 bases are TGTGCCAGCAGTCTGTTGAGCGGGAACACCTTGTAC.